This TCR beta chain was sequenced during a study of identical twins. Each CDR3 protein is one row after TCRdb ran MiXCR on the 5' RACE reads. The sample lists 300,000 to 400,000 distinct CDR3 sequences, approximately 13% occurring once. The germline V gene has CDR1 SGHRS and CDR2 YFSETQ. This CDR3 is built from 16 residues. With V trimmed by 4 bases and J by 6 bases, 9 bases remained unmatched. The data also belong to a second study, concerning yellow fever vaccine responses in identical twins.

The chain joins TRBV5-1 to TRBJ2-2; 10 nucleotides match TRBD1. This clonotype was sampled from a woman under 30 in good health. Sequencing input: CD8+ T cells sorted from blood. CDR3 region: CASSNRDRGASGELFF. DNA for the CDR3: TGCGCCAGCAGCAATAGGGACAGGGGTGCTTCCGGGGAGCTGTTTTTT.